The source of this T cell receptor beta chain is a study of T cell responses to AZD1222 COVID-19 vaccine. Study-wide findings and caveats: Unmutated variant regions are reportedly the target of nearly half of TCRs that are spike-specific. A rise in Spike-specific TCR breadth and depth followed two AZD1222 doses. After the peak T cell response, and only then, were repertoires sampled. Donors skewed white British and female; clonal diversity was possibly underestimated.

Concerning this clone itself: Its antigen remains unidentified.

Method: immunoSEQ multiplex PCR; TCRdb's copy keeps in-frame clones and lacks some. The sample yields 110,000 to 150,000 clones, about 92% seen once. The CDR3 spans 17 residues. The junction had 10 bases not matched to a gene; V was cut back by 6 bases and J by 1 base. CDR1 and CDR2 (germline): SQVTM, ANQGSEA. The gene calls are TRBV29-1 and TRBJ2-2, with TRBD2 matching 11 bases. The sequence was obtained from an adult in good health. The source was peripheral blood, collected on day 0 of AZD1222 vaccination. CDR3 amino acids: CSVSRPLAGGNTGELFF. The CDR3 DNA sequence: TGCAGCGTATCAAGGCCTCTAGCGGGGGGGAACACCGGGGAGCTGTTTTTT.